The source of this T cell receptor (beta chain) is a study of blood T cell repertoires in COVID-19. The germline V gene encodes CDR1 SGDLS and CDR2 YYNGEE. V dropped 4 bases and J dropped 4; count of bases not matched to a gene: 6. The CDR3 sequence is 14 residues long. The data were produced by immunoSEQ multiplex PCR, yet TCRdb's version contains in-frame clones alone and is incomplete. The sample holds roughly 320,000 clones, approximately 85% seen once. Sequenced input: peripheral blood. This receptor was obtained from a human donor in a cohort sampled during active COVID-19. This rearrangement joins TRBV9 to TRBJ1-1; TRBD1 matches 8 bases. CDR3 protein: CASSPRGQGTEAFF. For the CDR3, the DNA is TGTGCCAGCAGCCCACGAGGACAGGGCACTGAAGCTTTCTTT.